What follows are 27 T cell receptor beta chains derived from one specimen sequenced in a study of CD8 T cells in ankylosing spondylitis. TCRdb reprocessed the 5' RACE reads via MiXCR and lists one record per CDR3 protein. The table lists more than 25,000 distinct CDR3 sequences, 5% to 5.5% of them singletons. The sequenced sample was blood, either unsorted or a sorted T cell fraction (not recorded which). The receptors were sampled from a female donor with ankylosing spondylitis or in good health (not recorded which).

This clonotype was counted many times. The V gene is TRBV9, the J gene TRBJ2-3; D not resolved. Per the germline V gene, CDR1 is SGDLS and CDR2 is YYNGEE. This CDR3 comprises 13 residues. Trimming cost V 0 bases and J 7 bases, with 9 bases left between them. The CDR3 reads CASSVAGENTQYF. The DNA of the CDR3 is TGTGCCAGCAGCGTAGCGGGTGAGAATACGCAGTATTTT.

By its share, this clonotype is medium-sized. This chain connects TRBV9 to TRBJ1-4; possibly TRBD1 for D (6 bases). Trimming shortened V by 5 bases and J by 5 bases, and 13 bases separated the two germline ends. The CDR3 has 14 amino acids. The V gene's germline CDR1 is SGDLS and CDR2 YYNGEE. The CDR3 loop reads CASSMGGPNEKLFF. The CDR3 DNA reads TGTGCCAGCAGTATGGGGGGCCCGAATGAAAAACTGTTTTTT. Complete variable domain (other parts from reference TRBV9 and TRBJ1-4): DSGVTQTPKHLITATGQRVTLRCSPRSGDLSVYWYQQSLDQGLQFLIQYYNGEERAKGNILERFSAQQFPDLHSELNLSSLELGDSALYFCASSMGGPNEKLFFGSGTQLSVL.

This clonotype has ten or more counts. This rearrangement joins TRBV9 to TRBJ2-1; 12 bases line up with TRBD2. Trimming took 3 bases from V and 2 from J; bases not matched to a gene: 0. There are 15 residues in the CDR3. CDR1 is SGDLS, CDR2 YYNGEE, per germline. DNA of the CDR3: TGTGCCAGCAGCGCTAGCGGGAGGGCCTACAATGAGCAGTTCTTC. This gives the protein CASSASGRAYNEQFF.

The gene calls are TRBV9 and TRBJ2-1; D is undetermined. This CDR3 is 13 amino acids long. The ends were cut back, 3 bases at V and 6 bases at J, with 10 bases in the middle. The germline gives CDR1 SGDLS, CDR2 YYNGEE. CDR3 region: CASSGGGFNEQFF. The CDR3 coding sequence is TGTGCCAGCAGCGGCGGCGGTTTCAATGAGCAGTTCTTC.

This clonotype was recorded a few times. This chain uses TRBV9 with TRBJ2-6, with D unresolved. This CDR3 is built from 15 residues. Between the trimmed V and J ends, which lost 2 bases and 4 bases, there was a span of 10 bases. Per the germline V gene, CDR1 is SGDLS and CDR2 is YYNGEE. The CDR3 coding sequence is TGTGCCAGCAGCGTGCCGACACCCGGGGCCAACGTCCTGACTTTC. Residues: CASSVPTPGANVLTF.

This clonotype was seen repeatedly, ten times or more. The genes are TRBV9 and TRBJ1-2; the D gene is possibly TRBD1 (6 bases). V was trimmed by 0 bases and J by 4 bases, leaving 10 bases between them. This CDR3 has 14 amino acids. Germline CDR1 reads SGDLS; CDR2 reads YYNGEE. The CDR3 loop reads CASSVGQEFYGYTF. The CDR3 coding sequence is TGTGCCAGCAGCGTAGGACAGGAATTCTATGGCTACACCTTC.

In this sample, this clonotype turned up many times. V gene TRBV9 combines with J gene TRBJ1-5, with no clear D. The V end was cut by 4 bases, the J end by 0 bases, with 11 bases between. The CDR3 length is 15 residues. Germline CDR1 is SGDLS and CDR2 is YYNGEE. The CDR3 sequence is CASSPEPNSNQPQHF. In nucleotides, the CDR3 is TGTGCCAGCAGCCCGGAGCCCAATAGCAATCAGCCCCAGCATTTT.

There are many counts of this clonotype. The chain employs TRBV9 and TRBJ2-2; no reliable D call. Trimming removed 0 bases at V and 4 bases at J, with 4 bases between. This CDR3 comprises 13 residues. Germline V lookup: CDR1 SGDLS, CDR2 YYNGEE. CDR3 region: CASSVAPTGELFF. In DNA form, the CDR3 reads TGTGCCAGCAGCGTAGCTCCCACCGGGGAGCTGTTTTTT.

The chain joins TRBV9 to TRBJ2-2; no clear D gene. Germline CDR1 and CDR2: SGDLS and YYNGEE. V lost 1 base and J lost 6, with 4 bases in between. The CDR3 spans 12 residues. The CDR3 DNA sequence: TGTGCCAGCAGCGTACGAGCCGGGGAGCTGTTTTTT. Translated, it gives CASSVRAGELFF.

This clonotype was recorded many times. V and J are TRBV9 and TRBJ2-3, with 7 bases lining up with TRBD2. The CDR3 is 16 amino acids. After removal of 3 bases from V and 2 bases from J, the junction contained 9 bases not matched to a gene. Germline-derived CDR1 and CDR2 are SGDLS and YYNGEE. CDR3 DNA: TGTGCCAGCAGCGAGGGGTTGGGACTATTCACAGATACGCAGTATTTT. Translating it yields CASSEGLGLFTDTQYF. Full variable domain (missing parts from reference TRBV9 and TRBJ2-3): DSGVTQTPKHLITATGQRVTLRCSPRSGDLSVYWYQQSLDQGLQFLIQYYNGEERAKGNILERFSAQQFPDLHSELNLSSLELGDSALYFCASSEGLGLFTDTQYFGPGTRLTVL.

The sample holds many counts of this clonotype. J is TRBJ2-1 and V is TRBV9; no reliable D call. V was trimmed by 3 bases and J by 4 bases, leaving 2 bases between them. Germline values: CDR1 SGDLS, CDR2 YYNGEE. The CDR3 loop spans 11 amino acids. Written as DNA, the CDR3 is TGTGCCAGCAGCGGATACAATGAGCAGTTCTTC. Its protein product is CASSGYNEQFF.

In nucleotides, the CDR3 is TGTGCCAGCAGCGCCGCTAGGGATCAGCAGTTCTTC. Amino acid sequence: CASSAARDQQFF. The chain carries TRBV9 and TRBJ2-1; D is unclear. CDR1 SGDLS and CDR2 YYNGEE come from the germline V gene. CDR3 size: 12 residues. With 3 bases removed from V and 11 bases from J, the gap between germline ends came to 12 bases. The variable domain in full, completed from reference TRBV9 and TRBJ2-1, reads DSGVTQTPKHLITATGQRVTLRCSPRSGDLSVYWYQQSLDQGLQFLIQYYNGEERAKGNILERFSAQQFPDLHSELNLSSLELGDSALYFCASSAARDQQFFGPGTRLTVL.

This clonotype was seen ten or more times. The V call is TRBV9, the J call TRBJ2-1; the D gene is possibly TRBD1 (7 bases). Germline V gives CDR1 SGDLS, CDR2 YYNGEE. The CDR3 is 15 amino acids. The V gene lost 4 bases and the J gene lost 5 bases, with 16 bases spanning the gap. The CDR3 DNA reads TGTGCCAGCAGCCCAAGACTAGGGACAGACAATGAGCAGTTCTTC. Its protein is CASSPRLGTDNEQFF.

This clonotype was observed at least ten times. The V gene is TRBV9, the J gene TRBJ2-1, with TRBD1 identical over 8 bases. J gave up 4 bases and V 0 bases, and 3 bases lay outside the gene matches. In germline, CDR1 is SGDLS, CDR2 YYNGEE. The CDR3 spans 15 residues. The CDR3: CASSVARQGYNEQFF. CDR3 in DNA: TGTGCCAGCAGCGTAGCGCGACAGGGGTACAATGAGCAGTTCTTC. Full variable domain (remainder filled in from reference TRBV9 and TRBJ2-1): DSGVTQTPKHLITATGQRVTLRCSPRSGDLSVYWYQQSLDQGLQFLIQYYNGEERAKGNILERFSAQQFPDLHSELNLSSLELGDSALYFCASSVARQGYNEQFFGPGTRLTVL.

This clonotype was seen many times. The chain recombines TRBV9 with TRBJ1-3; tentatively, D is TRBD1 (5 bases). Trimming took 3 bases from V and 0 from J, leaving 13 bases between them. The CDR3 loop spans 16 amino acids. Germline V CDR1 and CDR2: SGDLS, YYNGEE. This CDR3 reads CASSAHRTLSGNTIYF. The CDR3 DNA reads TGTGCCAGCAGCGCACACAGGACCCTCTCTGGAAACACCATATATTTT.

The rearrangement uses TRBV9 and TRBJ2-1; a possible D gene is TRBD2 (7 bases). This CDR3 has 15 residues. Trimming removed 2 bases at V and 8 bases at J, with 17 bases between. CDR1 is SGDLS, CDR2 YYNGEE, per germline. CDR3: CASSVQVRGGDEQFF. In nucleotides, the CDR3 is TGTGCCAGCAGCGTGCAAGTTAGGGGGGGCGATGAGCAGTTCTTC.

This clonotype was found many times. The rearrangement links TRBV9 to TRBJ1-1, with D perhaps TRBD1 (5 bases). Looked up from germline, CDR1 is SGDLS and CDR2 is YYNGEE. Deletions cut 3 bases from V and 4 bases from J, with 16 bases between. The CDR3 length is 15 residues. DNA of the CDR3: TGTGCCAGCAGCGGCGACAGTGGAAGAAGCACTGAAGCTTTCTTT. It is translated as CASSGDSGRSTEAFF.

V usage is TRBV9 and J usage is TRBJ2-7, with no clear D. Looked up from germline, CDR1 is SGDLS and CDR2 is YYNGEE. The CDR3 is 16 amino acids. V dropped 0 bases and J dropped 2 bases, with 15 bases sitting between them. For the CDR3, the DNA is TGTGCCAGCAGCGTAGCCGAACAAGGCGGCGCCTACGAGCAGTACTTC. Amino acids: CASSVAEQGGAYEQYF.

For this clonotype: At one boundary the junction diverges from the germline segment, which might be a read error. The CDR3 DNA sequence: TGTGGCAGCAGCGTAGCGGCGGATTTATGGCAGTTCTTC. It yields the protein CGSSVAADLWQFF. The V gene is TRBV9, the J gene TRBJ2-1; TRBD2 is a possible D gene (6 bases). The germline gives CDR1 SGDLS, CDR2 YYNGEE. The CDR3 runs to 13 residues.

At least ten counts were recorded for this clonotype. V and J are TRBV9 and TRBJ2-5, with TRBD2 as a possible D gene (7 bases). V was cut by 0 bases and J by 4 bases, with 16 bases left in between. This CDR3 is built from 16 residues. Looked up from germline, CDR1 is SGDLS and CDR2 is YYNGEE. CDR3 DNA: TGTGCCAGCAGCGTAGGGGCTAGGGGGGGAGGAGAGACCCAGTACTTC. Its protein product is CASSVGARGGGETQYF.

This clonotype has at least ten counts. The CDR3, as DNA: TGTGCCAGCAGCGGGTCCCGGGGGGCGGCGGGAATCGCGGGAGCTTTCTTT. It yields the protein CASSGSRGAAGIAGAFF. The chain employs TRBV9 and TRBJ1-1, with a weak D call TRBD1 (6 bases). This CDR3 region has 17 residues. V lost 3 bases and J lost 10, with 28 bases in between. CDR1 and CDR2 from the germline V gene are SGDLS and YYNGEE.

This clonotype was picked up many times. The chain joins TRBV9 to TRBJ1-2; the D is unclear. The germline V gene has CDR1 SGDLS and CDR2 YYNGEE. The CDR3 covers 15 residues. Between the trimmed V and J ends, which lost 3 bases and 6 bases, there was a span of 18 bases. CDR3 DNA: TGTGCCAGCAGCGCCTCCCCGGCAGACGGGGATGGCTACACCTTC. Encoded protein: CASSASPADGDGYTF.

Many counts were recorded for this clonotype. This sequence joins TRBV9 and TRBJ2-5; perhaps TRBD2 as D (6 bases). V lost 3 bases to trimming and J lost 4 bases, with 13 bases between them. Germline CDR1 is SGDLS and CDR2 is YYNGEE. CDR3 size: 14 residues. The CDR3 region has the DNA TGTGCCAGCAGCGCGGGACTCCTCGCAGAGACCCAGTACTTC. Amino acid sequence: CASSAGLLAETQYF.

There are many counts of this clonotype. The chain employs TRBV9 and TRBJ2-3; D ambiguous. Germline CDR1 and CDR2: SGDLS and YYNGEE. The CDR3 extends over 13 amino acids. Trimming took 4 bases from V and 0 from J, leaving 6 bases between them. The CDR3 region has the DNA TGTGCCAGCAGCCCCCAGAGCACAGATACGCAGTATTTT. Translation: CASSPQSTDTQYF. Looking up the rest from reference TRBV9 and TRBJ2-3 gives the full variable domain: DSGVTQTPKHLITATGQRVTLRCSPRSGDLSVYWYQQSLDQGLQFLIQYYNGEERAKGNILERFSAQQFPDLHSELNLSSLELGDSALYFCASSPQSTDTQYFGPGTRLTVL.

This clonotype was counted at least ten times. The chain combines TRBV9 with TRBJ2-3; D not certain. The germline V and J ends were trimmed by 4 bases and 4 bases, with 7 bases remaining between them. CDR1 is SGDLS, CDR2 YYNGEE, per germline. The CDR3 is 12 residues long. The CDR3 DNA reads as TGTGCCAGCAGCTTCGGGTCAGATACGCAGTATTTT. Amino acid sequence: CASSFGSDTQYF.

This clonotype is labeled medium-sized. The CDR3 region is CASSRGGAIGQPQHF. The DNA of the CDR3 is TGTGCCAGCAGCCGGGGGGGGGCCATAGGTCAGCCCCAGCATTTT. This rearrangement joins TRBV9 to TRBJ1-5, with D maybe TRBD1 (6 bases). This CDR3 region has 15 residues. CDR1 and CDR2 from the germline V gene are SGDLS and YYNGEE. V lost 4 bases to trimming and J lost 6 bases, with 17 bases between them.

The chain carries TRBV9 and TRBJ2-7, with a possible D match to TRBD2 (5 bases). CDR3 length: 15 residues. V dropped 1 base and J dropped 2 bases, with 13 bases sitting between them. Germline V gene lookup returns CDR1 SGDLS and CDR2 YYNGEE. The CDR3 DNA sequence: TGTGCCAGCAGCGTATCTGTAGGGAGTACCTACGAGCAGTACTTC. Translating it yields CASSVSVGSTYEQYF.